The 29 T cell receptor beta chains listed next were all sequenced from one sample in a study of tumour-infiltrating T cells in Burkitt lymphoma. Data came from immunoSEQ multiplex PCR; TCRdb stores just in-frame clones and leaves some out. The data show 3,000 to 4,000 clones, about 14% seen once. Sample: tumor tissue. Source of these receptors: a human donor with Burkitt lymphoma.

There are a few counts of this clone. The chain carries TRBV4-3 and TRBJ2-1; 8 bases are shared with TRBD2. This CDR3 spans 15 amino acids. Germline V gene data show CDR1 as LGHNA and CDR2 as YSLEER. V dropped 0 bases and J dropped 5; count of bases not matched to a gene: 3. The CDR3 spells CASSQELAGHNEQFF. In DNA, the CDR3 is TGCGCCAGCAGCCAAGAGTTAGCGGGACACAATGAGCAGTTCTTC.

In its sample, this clone was seen a few times. The chain joins TRBV4-1 to TRBJ2-2, with TRBD2 identical over 9 bases. CDR3 size: 20 residues. Trimming cost V 3 bases and J 2 bases; bases outside gene matches: 16. CDR1 and CDR2 (germline): MGHRA, YSYEKL. CDR3 region: CASSHVAGEPKRSNTGELFF. CDR3 coding DNA: TGCGCCAGCAGCCACGTAGCGGGGGAGCCGAAAAGGTCCAACACCGGGGAGCTGTTTTTT.

This clone has a handful of counts. The chain is built from TRBV5-1 and TRBJ2-3; perhaps TRBD2 as D (6 bases). The ends were cut back, 0 bases at V and 1 base at J, with 12 bases in the middle. In germline, CDR1 is SGHRS, CDR2 YFSETQ. This CDR3 region has 16 residues. CDR3 region: CASSLVPGEGTDTQYF. Written as DNA, the CDR3 is TGCGCCAGCAGCTTGGTGCCGGGGGAAGGCACAGATACGCAGTATTTT.

This clone was counted between two and nine times. The DNA of the CDR3 is TGTGCCAGCGTGGTGGGGCGGTCCGGGAATTCACCCCTCCACTTT. Translating it yields CASVVGRSGNSPLHF. The V and J genes are TRBV6-6 and TRBJ1-6, with D perhaps matching TRBD1 (5 bases). From germline, CDR1 is MNHNY and CDR2 SVGAGI (reference sequence). There are 15 residues in the CDR3. V was trimmed by 8 bases and J by 7 bases, leaving 18 bases between them.

This sequence joins TRBV27 and TRBJ1-2; unclear D gene. V was shortened by 3 bases and J by 2 bases, with 13 bases between the two germline ends. The CDR3 totals 15 residues. Germline V gene lookup returns CDR1 MNHEY and CDR2 SMNVEV (reference sequence). CDR3 sequence: CASSLSAGSNYGYTF. CDR3 sequence (DNA): TGTGCCAGCAGTTTGTCCGCAGGAAGCAACTATGGCTACACCTTC.

The rearrangement links TRBV30 to TRBJ1-6; TRBD1 agrees at 11 bases. The V segment lost 1 base and the J segment 10 bases; nucleotides outside the gene matches: 6. The CDR3 consists of 15 residues. The germline V gene has CDR1 GTSNPN and CDR2 SVGIG (reference sequence). CDR3 in amino acids: CAWSETGTGGSPLHF. CDR3 nucleotide sequence: TGTGCCTGGAGTGAAACAGGGACAGGGGGATCACCCCTCCACTTT.

J is TRBJ2-7 and V is TRBV5-1; a possible D gene is TRBD2 (5 bases). V was clipped by 5 bases and J by 4 bases, with 16 bases between them. CDR3 size: 14 residues. CDR1 is SGHRS, CDR2 YFSETQ, per germline. The CDR3 DNA sequence: TGCGCCAGCAGTTTGAGGGAAGGGAGATACGAGCAGTACTTC. Encoded protein: CASSLREGRYEQYF.

The CDR3: CASSPRDGGLHNSPLHF. The CDR3 coding sequence is TGTGCCAGTAGTCCCCGGGACGGAGGACTACATAATTCACCCCTCCACTTT. The chain employs TRBV19 and TRBJ1-6; D perhaps matches TRBD1 (5 bases). Trimming left V 5 bases short and J 5 bases short, with 19 bases between. The germline V gene encodes CDR1 LNHDA and CDR2 SQIVND (reference sequence). The CDR3 spans 17 residues.

This chain joins TRBV10-3 and TRBJ2-3, with 7 positions matching TRBD1. CDR3 length equals 14 residues. The V segment lost 7 bases and the J segment 1 base; nucleotides outside the gene matches: 5. Germline-derived CDR1 and CDR2 are ENHRY and SYGVKD. CDR3 coding DNA: TGTGCCATCAATCCTACAGGGGGCACAGATACGCAGTATTTT. It encodes CAINPTGGTDTQYF.

This clone has a handful of counts. CDR3 sequence (DNA): TGTGCCAGCAGGCCCACACAGGGGCCTTTTCGAAAACTGTTTTTT. As protein: CASRPTQGPFRKLFF. The chain is built from TRBV6-5 and TRBJ1-4, with TRBD1 identical over 7 bases. J was trimmed by 10 bases and V by 6 bases; bases with no gene match: 14. The CDR3 spans 15 residues. The germline CDR1 and CDR2 sequences are MNHEY and SVGAGI.

This clone was detected a few times. This chain links TRBV11-2 with TRBJ2-1; tentative D call: TRBD2 (6 bases). The CDR3 contains 16 residues. V was shortened by 2 bases and J by 4 bases, with 15 bases between the two germline ends. Germline V gene data show CDR1 as SGHAT and CDR2 as FQNNGV. This chain's CDR3 is CASSLSFSGAYNEQFF. The CDR3 DNA reads as TGTGCCAGCAGCTTAAGTTTCTCGGGAGCTTACAATGAGCAGTTCTTC.

V usage is TRBV15 and J usage is TRBJ1-1; no definite D call. The CDR3 has 15 amino acids. Germline-derived CDR1 and CDR2 are LNHNV and YYDKDF (reference sequence). V was pared by 1 base and J by 0 bases, with 9 bases between. CDR3 in amino acids: CATSRVLEMNTEAFF. The CDR3 nucleotides are TGTGCCACCAGCAGAGTTCTGGAAATGAACACTGAAGCTTTCTTT.

The chain links TRBV27 to TRBJ2-1, with 8 bases identical to TRBD2. With V trimmed by 8 bases and J by 3 bases, 6 bases remained unmatched. The CDR3 is 14 residues long. Per the germline V gene, CDR1 is MNHEY and CDR2 is SMNVEV (reference sequence). CDR3 region: CASFTSGDYNEQFF. DNA of the CDR3: TGTGCCAGCTTTACTAGCGGCGACTACAATGAGCAGTTCTTC.

This clone was counted a few times. The J gene is TRBJ2-1, the V gene TRBV5-1; TRBD2 matches at 8 bases. Trimming removed 2 bases from V and 5 bases from J; junction bases left unmatched: 9. Germline V gene lookup returns CDR1 SGHRS and CDR2 YFSETQ. The length of the CDR3 is 16 residues. CDR3 nucleotide sequence: TGCGCCAGCAGCTTATCGTCTAGCGGGCCAAACAATGAGCAGTTCTTC. It translates to CASSLSSSGPNNEQFF.

This chain links TRBV7-2 with TRBJ1-1; D remains ambiguous. Trimming took 6 bases from V and 0 from J, leaving 8 bases between them. CDR3 length equals 13 residues. Germline V lookup: CDR1 SGHTA, CDR2 FQGNSA. CDR3 region: CASSSGLNTEAFF. The CDR3 DNA reads TGTGCCAGCAGTTCCGGGCTGAACACTGAAGCTTTCTTT.

This rearrangement joins TRBV5-6 to TRBJ1-2, with D possibly TRBD1 on 5 matching bases. The V gene lost 4 bases and the J gene lost 4 bases, with 14 bases spanning the gap. Germline V CDR1 and CDR2: SGHDT, YYEEEE. The CDR3 is 14 amino acids. In DNA form, the CDR3 reads TGTGCCAGCAGCACAACAACAGGCATCTATGGCTACACCTTC. It encodes CASSTTTGIYGYTF. Full variable domain (remainder filled in from reference TRBV5-6 and TRBJ1-2): DAGVTQSPTHLIKTRGQQVTLRCSPKSGHDTVSWYQQALGQGPQFIFQYYEEEERQRGNFPDRFSGHQFPNYSSELNVNALLLGDSALYLCASSTTTGIYGYTFGSGTRLTVV.

This clone has just a few counts. V and J are TRBV6-5 and TRBJ1-6, with 8 bases that match TRBD1. The CDR3 contains 15 residues. Germline V gene sequence: CDR1 MNHEY, CDR2 SVGAGI. Unmatched junction bases numbered 8, after V lost 4 bases and J lost 9 bases. CDR3 sequence: CASSSAGGLGSPLHF. In DNA form, the CDR3 reads TGTGCCAGCAGTTCCGCAGGGGGCTTGGGTTCACCCCTCCACTTT.

The chain combines TRBV15 with TRBJ2-7, with 9 bases identical to TRBD2. The V gene's germline CDR1 is LNHNV and CDR2 YYDKDF (reference sequence). Losses at the gene ends were 5 bases for V and 4 bases for J; bases not matched to a gene: 9. The CDR3 extends over 15 amino acids. The CDR3 DNA reads as TGTGCCACCAGCCACGGCGGGGGGGTGCAGTACGAGCAGTACTTC. Translating it yields CATSHGGGVQYEQYF.

V is TRBV20-1 and J is TRBJ1-2; D call uncertain. Trimming removed 5 bases from V and 6 bases from J, with 10 bases in between. CDR3 size: 11 residues. Germline V gene lookup returns CDR1 DFQATT and CDR2 SNEGSKA (reference sequence). CDR3 sequence reads: CSAAKVNGYTF. As DNA, the CDR3 is TGCAGTGCTGCCAAAGTTAATGGCTACACCTTC.

The chain carries TRBV7-9 and TRBJ2-7; the D gene is possibly TRBD1 (6 bases). The germline V gene encodes CDR1 SEHNR and CDR2 FQNEAQ (reference sequence). V was pared by 7 bases and J by 0 bases, with 16 bases between. The CDR3 extends over 15 amino acids. The CDR3 protein is CASTWDDRISYEQYF. DNA for the CDR3: TGTGCCAGCACCTGGGATGACAGGATCTCCTACGAGCAGTACTTC.

This clone occurred a few times. V usage is TRBV9 and J usage is TRBJ1-6, with 7 bases identical to TRBD1. V dropped 4 bases and J dropped 10; count of bases not matched to a gene: 8. Germline CDR1 reads SGDLS; CDR2 reads YYNGEE. The CDR3 runs to 14 residues. CDR3: CASSPTGLGSPLHF. In DNA, the CDR3 is TGTGCCAGCAGCCCGACAGGGTTGGGGTCACCCCTCCACTTT.

This chain joins TRBV9 and TRBJ2-3; TRBD2 might be the D (6 bases). The germline V gene has CDR1 SGDLS and CDR2 YYNGEE. This CDR3 comprises 13 residues. V lost 0 bases and J lost 5, with 7 bases in between. The CDR3 region is CASSVGGEDTQYF. CDR3 sequence (DNA): TGTGCCAGCAGCGTAGGGGGGGAAGATACGCAGTATTTT.

This clone was seen a few times. The chain links TRBV7-9 to TRBJ2-3; 9 bases agree with TRBD2. The CDR3 contains 16 residues. The V gene end was trimmed by 5 bases and the J gene end by 2 bases; junction bases not matched to a gene: 8. CDR1 is SEHNR, CDR2 FQNEAQ, per germline (reference sequence). The CDR3: CASSATTSGHTDTQYF. The CDR3 region has the DNA TGTGCCAGCAGCGCAACGACTAGCGGTCACACAGATACGCAGTATTTT.

This clone was detected only a few times. The chain has TRBV5-1 and TRBJ2-2; D may be TRBD1 (6 bases). V was trimmed by 4 bases and J by 2 bases, leaving 12 bases between them. Germline values: CDR1 SGHRS, CDR2 YFSETQ. The CDR3 extends over 15 amino acids. The CDR3 DNA sequence: TGCGCCAGCAGCACGCGACAGGTTAACACCGGGGAGCTGTTTTTT. This sequence encodes CASSTRQVNTGELFF.

The chain links TRBV20-1 to TRBJ2-1, with TRBD1 matching 8 bases. CDR3 length equals 11 residues. Germline assignment: CDR1 DFQATT and CDR2 SNEGSKA (reference sequence). J was trimmed by 13 bases and V by 0 bases; bases with no gene match: 2. The CDR3 here is CSARDGQGQFF. The CDR3, as DNA: TGCAGTGCTAGAGACGGACAGGGACAGTTCTTC.

CDR3 residues: CASSLLRASSYNEQFF. The CDR3, as DNA: TGTGCCAGCAGCTTGTTAAGGGCGAGCTCCTACAATGAGCAGTTCTTC. The chain joins TRBV5-6 to TRBJ2-1, with D uncertain. Germline loops: CDR1 SGHDT, CDR2 YYEEEE. Trimming removed 1 base from V and 0 bases from J, with 11 bases in between. The CDR3 sequence is 16 residues long.

The table lists this clone with a few counts. The J gene is TRBJ1-2, the V gene TRBV6-5; D perhaps matches TRBD1 (5 bases). Germline CDR1 reads MNHEY; CDR2 reads SVGAGI. V was pared by 6 bases and J by 8 bases, with 19 bases between. This CDR3 contains 14 residues. DNA for the CDR3: TGTGCCAGCAGCCTAGACGGCAGGGATAAGGGCTACACCTTC. Its translation: CASSLDGRDKGYTF.

The chain uses TRBV5-1 and TRBJ2-3; TRBD2 aligns across 11 bases. J gave up 6 bases and V 2 bases, and 11 bases lay outside the gene matches. The CDR3 has 17 amino acids. Germline V lookup: CDR1 SGHRS, CDR2 YFSETQ. The CDR3 reads CASSFPYSGGARDTQYF. For the CDR3, the DNA is TGCGCCAGCAGCTTCCCTTATAGCGGGGGGGCGAGGGATACGCAGTATTTT.

CDR3 nucleotides: TGTGCCAGCAGTGTACTAGCGGGGGGGCGGGAGCAGTACTTC. It codes for CASSVLAGGREQYF. This chain links TRBV6-5 with TRBJ2-7, with 13 nucleotides matching TRBD2. With 5 bases clipped from V and 7 bases from J, the junction kept 5 bases outside the gene matches. The CDR3 is 14 residues long. The germline gives CDR1 MNHEY, CDR2 SVGAGI.